These T cell receptor beta chains were read from a single sample in a study of early T cells in non-severe SARS-CoV-2 infection. Via MiXCR, TCRdb re-called the 5' RACE reads, giving one row per CDR3 protein. The sample shows roughly 23,000 distinct CDR3 sequences, 5% to 6% of them seen only once. Sample: whole blood, taken at baseline. The receptors here all came from an adult who was a healthcare worker with PCR-confirmed SARS-CoV-2 infection or an uninfected control (not recorded which). Both conserved end residues are part of each CDR3. Not all rows give a size; the values are once, few, many and, for expanded clones, a class.

TRBV12-3/TRBV12-4 | medium-sized | CASRMEGSQETQYF
TRBV3-1 | many | CASSASNHPQHF
TRBV2 | many | CASSKEQNEQFF
TRBV29-1 | few | CSVELSSSYEQYF
TRBV19 | many | CASSPGQGGPLHF
TRBV18 | - | CASSPPGLAGYNEQFF
TRBV20-1 | once | CSARAPSGTAEQYF
TRBV29-1 | many | CSVEVETQYF
TRBV30 | - | CAWSPGLAGENEQFF
TRBV7-6 | many | CASSLLGGPRFLSPLHF
TRBV20-1 | few | CSARDFASGGYNEQFF
TRBV3-1 | many | CASSPATGDNSPLHF
TRBV5-1 | - | CASSGTGTASGGYTF
TRBV3-1 | many | CASRQGDTQYF
TRBV3-1 | many | CASSHTGANSPLHF
TRBV29-1 | medium-sized | CSVGLGANVLTF
TRBV5-4 | many | CASSNTQRGGHYEQYF
TRBV18 | few | CASSATTGGTNQPQHF
TRBV9 | - | CASSVGVGYNSPLHF
TRBV10-3 | few | CAISQIQGTLGGYEQYF
TRBV7-9 | - | CASSFWGIYTDTQYF
TRBV7-2 | few | CASSLGTSGFNTGELFF
TRBV15 | many | CATSRDRGGSEAFF
TRBV27 | many | CASAQASTDTQYF
TRBV30 | - | CAWRLTGYNYGYTF
TRBV6-6 | many | CASSHTGTSGGSYEQYF
TRBV3-2 | few | CASSQEGEHHIFRNTGELFF
TRBV5-6 | many | CASSLDVTTGNTIYF
TRBV7-9 | many | CASGDLGNYGYTF
TRBV6-2/TRBV6-3 | many | CASSYSEGPYEQYF
TRBV25-1 | many | CASSDLITGELFF
TRBV24-1 | medium-sized | CATSDSQGRGTEAFF
TRBV4-1 | many | CASSQYGLAGGPSEQFF
TRBV20-1 | medium-sized | CSAIPATGQENQPQHF
TRBV6-6 | few | CASSYHSGDNQPQHF
TRBV13 | many | CASSSAGGAVTDTQYF
TRBV14 | - | CASSQGLGTEAFF
TRBV19 | - | CASRISTQPQHF
TRBV18 | - | CASSPLDSYEQYF
TRBV20-1 | many | CSARDPPGDTQYF
TRBV18 | many | CASSRTGGGNQPQHF